This record concerns one TCR beta chain sequence. This specimen belongs to a study of OX40 agonist ivuxolimab in advanced cancers. Germline V CDR1 and CDR2: GTSNPN, SVGIG (reference sequence). Trimming left V 5 bases short and J 7 bases short, with 17 bases between. CDR3 size: 14 residues. Some clones are missing from TCRdb's copy, which holds only in-frame ones; the method was immunoSEQ multiplex PCR. The repertoire includes about 78,000 clones, 84% of them detected once, and over 0.4% sits in the top ten. The origin of this receptor is an adult with an advanced solid tumor such as melanoma, head and neck, liver or kidney cancer. Source: CD4+ or CD8+ T cells sorted from blood, taken in a trial of the OX40 agonist ivuxolimab. This chain uses TRBV30 with TRBJ2-2; weak D call: TRBD2 (5 bases). CDR3 sequence: CAWLWKAGDGELFF. The CDR3 nucleotides read TGTGCCTGGCTTTGGAAGGCGGGCGACGGGGAGCTGTTTTTT.